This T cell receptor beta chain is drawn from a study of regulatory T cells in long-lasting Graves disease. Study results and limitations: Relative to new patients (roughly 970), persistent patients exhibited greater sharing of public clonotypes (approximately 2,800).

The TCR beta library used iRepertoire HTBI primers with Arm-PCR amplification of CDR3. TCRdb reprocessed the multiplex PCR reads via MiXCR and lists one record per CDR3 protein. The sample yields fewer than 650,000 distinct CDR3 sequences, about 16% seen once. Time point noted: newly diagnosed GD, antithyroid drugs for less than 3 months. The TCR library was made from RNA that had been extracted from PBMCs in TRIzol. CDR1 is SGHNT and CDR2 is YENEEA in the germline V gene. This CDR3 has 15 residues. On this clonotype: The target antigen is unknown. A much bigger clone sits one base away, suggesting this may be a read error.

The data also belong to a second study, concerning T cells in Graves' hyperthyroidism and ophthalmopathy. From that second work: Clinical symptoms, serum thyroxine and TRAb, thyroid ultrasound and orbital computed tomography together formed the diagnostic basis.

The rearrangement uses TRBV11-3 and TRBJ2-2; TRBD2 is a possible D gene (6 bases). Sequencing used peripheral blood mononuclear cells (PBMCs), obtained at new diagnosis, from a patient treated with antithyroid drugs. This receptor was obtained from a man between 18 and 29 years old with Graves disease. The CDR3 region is CASSPRRTFTGGLFF. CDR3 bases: TGTGCCAGCAGCCCCCGGCGTACTTTCACCGGGGGGCTGTTTTTT. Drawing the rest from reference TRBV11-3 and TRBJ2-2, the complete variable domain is EAGVVQSPRYKIIEKKQPVAFWCNPISGHNTLYWYLQNLGQGPELLIRYENEEAVDDSQLPKDRFSAERLKGVDSTLKIQPAELGDSAVYLCASSPRRTFTGGLFFGEGSRLTVL.